This T cell receptor beta chain was retrieved from a study of blood T cell repertoires in COVID-19. Using immunoSEQ multiplex PCR, the repertoire was profiled, and TCRdb retains in-frame clones only, with some absent. Counted here are roughly 87,000 clones, about 91% occurring once; the ten biggest clones make up approximately 0.5%. The germline V gene has CDR1 SGHAT and CDR2 FQDESV (reference sequence). The ends lost 5 bases at V and 3 bases at J; junction bases unmatched: 3. The CDR3 length is 14 residues. This clone was recorded once. J is TRBJ2-7 and V is TRBV11-1, with 11 positions matching TRBD1. The source of this sequence is a man aged 60-69 years with acute or convalescent COVID-19. The sample taken for sequencing was peripheral blood. This CDR3 is CASSGTGGNYEQYF. In DNA, the CDR3 is TGTGCCAGCAGCGGGACAGGGGGTAACTACGAGCAGTACTTC.